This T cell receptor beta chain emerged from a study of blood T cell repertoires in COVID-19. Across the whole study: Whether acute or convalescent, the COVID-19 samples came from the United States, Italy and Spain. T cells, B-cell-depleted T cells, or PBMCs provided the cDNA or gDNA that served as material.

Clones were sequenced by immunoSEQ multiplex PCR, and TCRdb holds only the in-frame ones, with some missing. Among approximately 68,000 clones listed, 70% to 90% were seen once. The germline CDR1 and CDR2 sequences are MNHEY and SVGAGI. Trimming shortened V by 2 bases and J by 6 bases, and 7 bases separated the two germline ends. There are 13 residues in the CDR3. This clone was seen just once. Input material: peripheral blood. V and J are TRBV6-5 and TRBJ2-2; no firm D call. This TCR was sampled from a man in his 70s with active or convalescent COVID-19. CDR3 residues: CASSYRQAGELFF. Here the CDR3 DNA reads TGTGCCAGCAGTTACCGGCAGGCCGGGGAGCTGTTTTTT.